These 12 T cell receptor beta chains came from one sample sequenced in a study of OX40 agonist ivuxolimab in advanced cancers. Receptor libraries were prepared by the immunoSEQ multiplex PCR assay. Here the immuneACCESS table is served through TCRdb, limited to in-frame sequences with V and J called. Missing clones are a known gap in these copies; in checked studies unresolved V genes cover under half, and the rest lacks a known reason. The sample records about 64,000 clones, roughly nine tenths of which are singletons. 0.67% of the sample is held by the ten biggest clonotypes. This material consisted of CD4+ or CD8+ T cells sorted from blood, taken in a trial of the OX40 agonist ivuxolimab. The receptors shown here come from an adult with an advanced solid tumor such as melanoma, head and neck, liver or kidney cancer.

This clone was observed a handful of times. The gene calls are TRBV30 and TRBJ1-5, with D unclear. The V and J ends lost 0 bases and 4 bases respectively, with 7 bases between them. CDR1 and CDR2 (germline): GTSNPN, SVGIG (reference sequence). The CDR3 consists of 13 residues. The CDR3 reads CAWSVTNNQPQHF. Written as DNA, the CDR3 is TGTGCCTGGAGTGTGACAAATAATCAGCCCCAGCATTTT.

This clone was observed many times. This sequence joins TRBV5-6 and TRBJ2-2, with D possibly being TRBD1 or TRBD2 (5 bases each). The V and J ends lost 4 bases and 4 bases respectively, with 14 bases between them. Germline loops: CDR1 SGHDT, CDR2 YYEEEE. The CDR3 is 15 amino acids. The CDR3 DNA reads as TGTGCCAGCAGCCGGGACCGAAGGTTCACCGGGGAGCTGTTTTTT. It encodes CASSRDRRFTGELFF.

This rearrangement joins TRBV30 to TRBJ1-5; TRBD1 is a possible D gene (6 bases). V gave up 1 base and J gave up 2 bases, with 6 bases separating them. Germline V gene data show CDR1 as GTSNPN and CDR2 as SVGIG (reference sequence). The CDR3 extends over 13 amino acids. The CDR3 here is CAWSGTGNQPQHF. The CDR3 nucleotides are TGTGCCTGGAGTGGGACAGGCAATCAGCCCCAGCATTTT.

A few counts support this clone. The V and J genes are TRBV2 and TRBJ1-3; D call uncertain. The V gene lost 6 bases and the J gene lost 9 bases, with 12 bases spanning the gap. Germline-derived CDR1 and CDR2 are SNHLY and FYNNEI. The CDR3 loop spans 12 amino acids. CDR3 region: CASRNSGSTIYF. The DNA for the CDR3 is TGTGCCAGCAGGAACTCCGGGAGCACCATATATTTT.

The chain recombines TRBV6-1 with TRBJ1-1; D is unclear. The ends were cut back, 4 bases at V and 0 bases at J, with 12 bases in the middle. The CDR3 spans 15 residues. The germline gives CDR1 MNHNS, CDR2 SASEGT. CDR3 sequence: CASSVTLDLNTEAFF. The CDR3 bases are TGTGCCAGCAGTGTGACCCTTGATTTGAACACTGAAGCTTTCTTT.

The chain has TRBV28 and TRBJ1-5, with D hard to call. This CDR3 comprises 16 residues. Germline lookup yields CDR1 MDHEN and CDR2 SYDVKM. Trimming took off 4 bases at V and 0 bases at J, with 13 bases between the two ends. CDR3 protein: CASSSRVWDSNQPQHF. Here the CDR3 DNA reads TGTGCCAGCAGTTCGCGAGTGTGGGATAGCAATCAGCCCCAGCATTTT.

A few counts support this clone. The chain couples TRBV18 to TRBJ2-1; 9 positions match TRBD1. CDR1 is KGHSH and CDR2 is LQKENI in the germline V gene. V was clipped by 4 bases and J by 7 bases; unmatched bases: 11. This CDR3 contains 16 residues. Here the CDR3 DNA reads TGTGCCAGCTCACACCGGGACAGGGCCTACCGTAATGAGCAGTTCTTC. Residues: CASSHRDRAYRNEQFF.

The chain is built from TRBV10-2 and TRBJ1-1; D uncertain. This CDR3 has 12 residues. Between the trimmed V and J ends, which lost 8 bases and 3 bases, there was a span of 10 bases. In germline, CDR1 is WSHSY, CDR2 SAAADI. CDR3 sequence: CASRGMYTEAFF. The CDR3 DNA follows: TGCGCCAGCCGAGGGATGTACACTGAAGCTTTCTTT.

This clone was counted a single time. This chain links TRBV14 with TRBJ2-6, with D possibly being TRBD2 (5 bases). This CDR3 region has 16 residues. V lost 1 base and J 4 bases, leaving 11 bases between the germline ends. CDR1 and CDR2 (germline): SGHDN, FVKESK. The CDR3 spells CASSQGRTYGANVLTF. The CDR3, as DNA: TGTGCCAGCAGCCAAGGGAGGACCTACGGGGCCAACGTCCTGACTTTC.

V usage is TRBV6-1 and J usage is TRBJ1-5; 9 bases map to TRBD1. The V gene's germline CDR1 is MNHNS and CDR2 SASEGT. The CDR3 spans 15 residues. J lost 5 bases, V lost 6 bases, and 8 bases had no gene match. CDR3 residues: CASRVITGGDQPQHF. The CDR3 bases are TGTGCCAGCAGAGTAATAACAGGGGGCGATCAGCCCCAGCATTTT.

This rearrangement joins TRBV2 to TRBJ1-2; the D gene is possibly TRBD1 (5 bases). Trimming left V 7 bases short and J 6 bases short, with 21 bases between. The CDR3 loop spans 15 amino acids. Germline V gives CDR1 SNHLY, CDR2 FYNNEI. This CDR3 is CASTASGLSLNGYTF. The CDR3 DNA sequence: TGTGCCAGCACGGCCTCAGGGTTGTCTTTGAATGGCTACACCTTC.

The gene calls are TRBV7-8 and TRBJ2-7; D possibly corresponds to TRBD1 (5 bases). Germline V gene sequence: CDR1 SGHVS, CDR2 FQNEAQ. The CDR3 loop spans 13 amino acids. Deletions cut 1 base from V and 6 bases from J, with 10 bases between. The CDR3 nucleotides are TGTGCCAGCAGCTTAGAGTTGGGGCGCGAGCAGTACTTC. It codes for CASSLELGREQYF.